This T cell receptor (beta chain) was captured by sequencing in a study of blood T cell repertoires in COVID-19 (dated by TCRdb to about 2020). Some background on the complete study: Samples covering the acute and convalescent phases of COVID-19 were provided by collaborators in the United States, Italy and Spain. The material from the prospective study consisted of cDNA or gDNA derived from T cells, B-cell-depleted T cells, or PBMCs. Subjects who had been exposed to COVID-19, were actively infected with it, or had recovered from it provided the deeply sampled blood TCRbeta repertoires that made up the dataset. The repertoires were made available in a free public database intended to serve as a resource for research on the immune response to SARS-CoV-2. Samples came from the ongoing ImmuneRACE study (first 160 participants) plus 1,254 subjects from 6 global collaborators. Nearly every sample came with metadata listing a de-identified subject ID, COVID-19 status, age in years and sex. Where available, HLA class I and class II types were taken from metadata supplied by the sample provider and were not determined by assay-based typing.

What the work shows at the level of the full study, not this receptor alone: Clinical and demographic metadata were provided uncurated, with the amount varying by source and participant.

At one collaborating source in Seattle, patients were enrolled during active infection and were followed longitudinally through the course of disease. Whole blood was collected in K2EDTA tubes by collaborating institutions according to the institutions' own protocols. For TCRbeta analysis, collaborators shipped samples in one of three forms: frozen whole blood, isolated PBMCs, or DNA extracted from either of those sample types. On this clone: The antigen it binds to is not known. Base quality data are lacking; no much larger clone is found one base away.

TCRbeta CDR3 regions were amplified from genomic DNA by means of the immunoSEQ Assay, a bias-controlled multiplex PCR. In the source study's methods: The number of nucleated cells in each sample was estimated from the amplification of reference gene primers within the assay. Sequence reads were collapsed and filtered to measure the absolute abundance of every unique TCRbeta CDR3 rearrangement. Productive Simpson clonality was computed per sample as the square root of Simpson's diversity index over productive rearrangements. TCRdb took over this immuneACCESS table, retaining in-frame rearrangements with V and J assigned. Such tables are incomplete; in checked studies, under half of the missing clones stem from an unresolved V gene, and the remainder is unexplained. V and J calls and clone size are given by that table; D and trimming were obtained from the DNA. The sample has hundreds of thousands of clones on record, roughly 90% of them singletons. The ten largest clones take up about 3% of the sample.

The CDR3 starts with the cysteine, ends with the phenylalanine, and has 14 residues. Only CDR3 DNA remains: 42 bases, in frame from the first base. The germline V gene (reference sequence) yields MNHNY for CDR1 and SVGAGI for CDR2. The V and J ends are trimmed by 0 bases and 2 bases, leaving 6 bases between them. The receptor's source is a woman aged 25 to 39 with COVID-19, enrolled during active disease. The sample comprised peripheral blood. The sequence links TRBV6-6 to TRBJ2-3, with the D gene not clear enough to name. The CDR3 region has the sequence CASSYSPNTDTQYF. DNA sequence: TGTGCCAGCAGTTACTCTCCCAACACAGATACGCAGTATTTT.